Listed here is a single TCR beta chain. Its antigen is unidentified. This sample stems from a study of T cell responses to AZD1222 COVID-19 vaccine. The CDR3 consists of 13 residues. V dropped 3 bases and J dropped 3 bases, with 8 bases sitting between them. The germline V gene encodes CDR1 SGHNT and CDR2 YENEEA. Notes on the study in general: Nearly half of unique spike-specific TCRs reportedly avoided B.1.351 and B.1.1.7 mutated regions. Clonal diversity was possibly underestimated; the donors were predominantly white British and more often female. An increase in Spike-specific TCR breadth and depth was observed after two AZD1222 doses.

TCRdb's copy holds only in-frame clones and misses some; the assay was immunoSEQ multiplex PCR. The sample holds 100,000 to 150,000 clones, around 89% seen once. This clonotype was sampled from an adult in good health. The gene calls are TRBV11-3 and TRBJ1-1; D is possibly TRBD1 (5 bases). The source material was peripheral blood, sampled on day 0 of AZD1222 vaccination. The CDR3 loop is CASSLGGDTEAFF. The CDR3, as DNA: TGTGCCAGCAGCTTGGGGGGGGACACTGAAGCTTTCTTT.